This passage covers 10 T cell receptor beta chains from one sample sequenced in a study of blood T cell repertoires in COVID-19. Libraries were prepared by immunoSEQ multiplex PCR; TCRdb keeps only in-frame clonotypes and omits some of them. The repertoire has 110,000 or so clones, approximately 80% of them found once; the top ten carry 10%. The sample taken for sequencing was peripheral blood. The receptors shown here come from a human donor in a cohort sampled during active COVID-19.

This chain joins TRBV27 and TRBJ1-6, with D possibly TRBD1 on 6 matching bases. The CDR3 extends over 19 amino acids. V shed 7 bases and J shed 0 bases, with 22 bases lying between them. Germline V gene lookup returns CDR1 MNHEY and CDR2 SMNVEV (reference sequence). CDR3 loop: CASTPISYRASSYNSPLHF. The CDR3 region has the DNA TGTGCCAGCACCCCAATCTCTTACAGGGCCAGCTCCTATAATTCACCCCTCCACTTT.

This chain uses TRBV7-2 with TRBJ1-3; D not resolved. Looked up from germline, CDR1 is SGHTA and CDR2 is FQGNSA. Trimming pared 7 bases from V and 2 bases from J, leaving 15 bases between. This CDR3 is built from 15 residues. The CDR3 loop is CASTIKTLTGNTIYF. The CDR3 bases are TGTGCCAGCACCATCAAAACTCTTACTGGAAACACCATATATTTT.

The gene calls are TRBV6-5 and TRBJ2-1, with D hard to call. Looked up from germline, CDR1 is MNHEY and CDR2 is SVGAGI. Trimming took 6 bases from V and 0 from J, leaving 9 bases between them. The CDR3 is 14 residues long. CDR3 amino acids: CASRGGSSYNEQFF. Written as DNA, the CDR3 is TGTGCCAGCAGAGGCGGTAGCTCCTACAATGAGCAGTTCTTC.

The gene calls are TRBV15 and TRBJ2-2; TRBD1 might be the D (5 bases). Deletions cut 0 bases from V and 7 bases from J, with 12 bases between. This CDR3 has 15 amino acids. Germline CDR1 reads LNHNV; CDR2 reads YYDKDF (reference sequence). The CDR3 here is CATSRDLQGGGELFF. DNA of the CDR3: TGTGCCACCAGCAGAGATCTTCAGGGCGGCGGGGAGCTGTTTTTT.

This chain links TRBV6-2 or TRBV6-3 with TRBJ2-3; 11 positions match TRBD2. Germline V CDR1 and CDR2: MNHEY, SVGEGT. The CDR3 is made up of 17 amino acids. V shed 2 bases and J 2 bases; nucleotides not matched to a gene: 6. For the CDR3, the DNA is TGTGCCAGCAGTTACGTACTAGCGGGGGACCTCACAGATACGCAGTATTTT. It codes for CASSYVLAGDLTDTQYF.

The gene calls are TRBV19 and TRBJ2-7, with a weak D call TRBD1 (5 bases). Per the germline V gene, CDR1 is LNHDA and CDR2 is SQIVND (reference sequence). V lost 3 bases and J 0 bases, leaving 12 bases between the germline ends. The CDR3 sequence is 15 residues long. The CDR3: CASSMTETSSYEQYF. CDR3 in DNA: TGTGCCAGTAGTATGACAGAGACGAGCTCCTACGAGCAGTACTTC. Based on the CDR3 plus reference TRBV19 and TRBJ2-7, the full variable domain is DGGITQSPKYLFRKEGQNVTLSCEQNLNHDAMYWYRQDPGQGLRLIYYSQIVNDFQKGDIAEGYSVSREKKESFPLTVTSAQKNPTAFYLCASSMTETSSYEQYFGPGTRLTVT.

V usage is TRBV5-4 and J usage is TRBJ1-2; 9 bases fit TRBD1. This CDR3 region has 16 residues. V lost 4 bases to trimming and J lost 1 base; unmatched junction nucleotides: 8. Germline-derived CDR1 and CDR2 are SGHNT and YYREEE (reference sequence). This CDR3 is CASSLSDRGSNYGYTF. The CDR3 nucleotides read TGTGCCAGCAGCCTCTCCGACAGGGGGAGTAACTATGGCTACACCTTC. Variable domain in full (rest from reference TRBV5-4 and TRBJ1-2): ETGVTQSPTHLIKTRGQQVTLRCSSQSGHNTVSWYQQALGQGPQFIFQYYREEENGRGNFPPRFSGLQFPNYSSELNVNALELDDSALYLCASSLSDRGSNYGYTFGSGTRLTVV.

The DNA for the CDR3 is TGTGCCAGTAGGGGACTAGGAGTAGACGGGGAGCTGTTTTTT. It translates to CASRGLGVDGELFF. The chain couples TRBV19 to TRBJ2-2; 8 bases agree with TRBD2. CDR1 and CDR2 from the germline V gene are LNHDA and SQIVND (reference sequence). The junction had 7 bases not matched to a gene; V was cut back by 6 bases and J by 7 bases. CDR3 length equals 14 residues.

The gene calls are TRBV6-2 or TRBV6-3 and TRBJ2-3; TRBD2 aligns across 14 bases. V gave up 2 bases and J gave up 7 bases; unmatched junction bases: 8. The germline CDR1 and CDR2 sequences are MNHEY and SVGEGT. The CDR3 sequence is 17 residues long. CDR3 amino acids: CASSYRRTSGRRYTQYF. CDR3 sequence (DNA): TGTGCCAGCAGTTACCGTCGGACTAGCGGGAGGCGATATACGCAGTATTTT.

There are a few counts of this clone. The chain joins TRBV11-3 to TRBJ2-7; 7 positions match TRBD2. J was trimmed by 6 bases and V by 0 bases; bases with no gene match: 8. The length of the CDR3 is 15 residues. The V gene's germline CDR1 is SGHNT and CDR2 YENEEA. This chain's CDR3 is CASSLESWREGEQYF. CDR3 nucleotides: TGTGCCAGCAGCTTAGAGTCGTGGAGGGAGGGCGAGCAGTACTTC. The whole variable domain, remainder taken from reference TRBV11-3 and TRBJ2-7, is EAGVVQSPRYKIIEKKQPVAFWCNPISGHNTLYWYLQNLGQGPELLIRYENEEAVDDSQLPKDRFSAERLKGVDSTLKIQPAELGDSAVYLCASSLESWREGEQYFGPGTRLTVT.